This passage covers 21 T cell receptor beta chains from one sample sequenced in a study of T cell clonality in common variable immunodeficiency. Study-level results: Common variable immunodeficiency TCR beta sequences reportedly had fewer deletions and N-nucleotide insertions.

Which antigens these TCRs recognize remains unknown. Generated by immunoSEQ multiplex PCR, the TCRdb table keeps only in-frame clones and is missing some. The sample lists 30,000 to 40,000 clones, none appearing once, the ten largest making up about 6.1%. Sequencing was performed on peripheral blood mononuclear cells. All receptors derive from a human donor with common variable immunodeficiency.

In its sample, this clone was seen many times. The missing CDR3 end, 3 residues past where the read stops, is filled in from the germline J gene. The chain employs TRBV2 and TRBJ1-2; no definite D call. Germline V CDR1 and CDR2: SNHLY, FYNNEI. V lost 2 bases to trimming and J lost 1 base, with 5 bases between them. This CDR3 is 13 amino acids long. CDR3 bases read: TGTGCCAGCAGTGAACAGGTTAACTATGGC. Amino acids: CASSEQVNYG. Given in full, the CDR3 is CASSEQVNYGYTF.

This clone was counted a few times. Read coverage stops 3 residues before the CDR3 terminus; the germline J gene supplies the remainder. The V and J genes are TRBV30 and TRBJ1-2, with TRBD1 as a possible D gene (5 bases). The CDR3 consists of 15 residues. From germline, CDR1 is GTSNPN and CDR2 SVGIG (reference sequence). The germline V and J ends were trimmed by 1 base and 4 bases, with 16 bases remaining between them. The CDR3 protein is CAWSAWAGFGYGYTF. The sequenced part of the CDR3 DNA is TGTGCCTGGAGTGCTTGGGCAGGGTTCGGCTATGGC.

A word on this clone: From the germline J gene comes the end of the CDR3, since the read stops 3 residues before it. The V and J genes are TRBV30 and TRBJ1-2; weak D call: TRBD1 (5 bases). This CDR3 spans 12 amino acids. V was pared by 7 bases and J by 5 bases, with 14 bases between. The germline V gene encodes CDR1 GTSNPN and CDR2 SVGIG (reference sequence). CDR3 DNA (partial): TGTGCCTCCCGTAGGGGTGAATATGGC. Translation: CASRRGEYG. The complete CDR3 sequence is CASRRGEYGYTF.

As regards this clone: The read finishes 3 residues shy of the CDR3 end, and the germline J gene is used to complete it. This same CDR3 is encoded by further DNA sequences in the sample. The chain recombines TRBV7-9 with TRBJ2-1, with TRBD1 identical over 9 bases. The V gene's germline CDR1 is SEHNR and CDR2 FQNEAQ (reference sequence). The CDR3 is made up of 15 amino acids. The V and J ends lost 5 bases and 7 bases, in that order; junction bases with no gene match: 9. CDR3 DNA, as far as it was read: TGTGCCAGCAGCCCCAGACAGGGGGTAGTTAATGAG. Its protein product is CASSPRQGVVNE. The full-length CDR3 reads as CASSPRQGVVNEQFF.

Points on this clone: The read gets to within 3 residues of the CDR3 end, and the germline J gene fills in the rest. The chain uses TRBV6-1 and TRBJ2-1, with 7 positions matching TRBD2. Germline V gene sequence: CDR1 MNHNS, CDR2 SASEGT. The trim removed 3 bases at V and 4 bases at J, leaving 6 bases unmatched. There are 15 residues in the CDR3. This chain's CDR3 is CASSDRWGGYNEQFF. The CDR3 bases that were read are TGTGCCAGCAGTGATCGGTGGGGGGGTTACAATGAG.

There are many counts of this clone. The CDR3 goes on 3 residues after the read ends, and that part is filled in from the germline J gene. V usage is TRBV4-1 and J usage is TRBJ2-2; 8 bases fit TRBD1. This CDR3 region has 18 residues. CDR1 and CDR2 (germline): MGHRA, YSYEKL. The trim removed 1 base at V and 5 bases at J, leaving 12 bases unmatched. This CDR3 reads CASSQGFRNRGETGELFF. The CDR3 DNA, read in part, is TGCGCCAGCAGCCAAGGGTTCCGGAACAGGGGGGAAACCGGGGAG.

This clone was detected many times. The sequence runs out 3 residues before the end of the CDR3; the remainder is reconstructed from the germline J gene. The V call is TRBV7-2, the J call TRBJ1-6; 9 bases align to TRBD1. Unmatched junction bases numbered 9, after V lost 5 bases and J lost 10 bases. Germline V gene lookup returns CDR1 SGHTA and CDR2 FQGNSA. The CDR3 is 15 amino acids. The CDR3 is CASSPGGQGGSPLHF. The covered CDR3 bases are TGTGCCAGCAGCCCTGGGGGACAGGGAGGGTCACCC. The complete variable domain, with remaining parts taken from reference TRBV7-2 and TRBJ1-6, reads GAGVSQSPSNKVTEKGKDVELRCDPISGHTALYWYRQSLGQGLEFLIYFQGNSAPDKSGLPSDRFSAERTGGSVSTLTIQRTQQEDSAVYLCASSPGGQGGSPLHFGNGTRLTVT.

As concerns this clone: The CDR3 end falls 3 residues outside the read, so it is completed with the germline J gene. The chain carries TRBV19 and TRBJ2-1; 9 nucleotides match TRBD2. Germline trimming cut 2 bases from V and 8 bases from J; bases unmatched to any gene: 7. Germline-derived CDR1 and CDR2 are LNHDA and SQIVND (reference sequence). The CDR3 is made up of 15 amino acids. Incomplete CDR3 DNA: TGTGCCAGTAGTATACTTGGCGGGGGGGCCCATGAG. Encoded protein: CASSILGGGAHE. The complete CDR3 sequence is CASSILGGGAHEQFF.

This clone came up many times. CDR3 residues: CASSLVARSTDTQYF. CDR3 bases read: TGTGCCAGCAGCTTAGTGGCCAGAAGCACAGATACG. The chain links TRBV7-2 to TRBJ2-3, with D hard to call. The CDR3 is cut off 3 residues early in the read; its end comes from the germline J gene. The CDR3 contains 15 residues. Trimming cost V 1 base and J 0 bases, with 8 bases left between them. CDR1 is SGHTA, CDR2 FQGNSA, per germline.

This clone was counted at least ten times. The sequence runs out 3 residues before the end of the CDR3; the remainder is reconstructed from the germline J gene. The V gene is TRBV20-1, the J gene TRBJ1-2, with D maybe TRBD1 (5 bases). Trimming left V 2 bases short and J 6 bases short, with 10 bases between. The CDR3 length is 12 residues. The germline CDR1 and CDR2 sequences are DFQATT and SNEGSKA (reference sequence). The CDR3 here is CSARPGSHGYTF. The CDR3 DNA, read in part, is TGCAGTGCTAGACCAGGGAGCCATGGC.

The table lists this clone with many counts. The read terminates 3 residues ahead of where the CDR3 ends, so the germline J gene completes it. V gene TRBV6-2 or TRBV6-3 combines with J gene TRBJ2-2; D ambiguous. Germline assignment: CDR1 MNHEY and CDR2 SVGEGT. V was shortened by 2 bases and J by 2 bases, with 12 bases between the two germline ends. The CDR3 totals 16 residues. The CDR3 loop reads CASSYPPHINTGELFF. CDR3 bases read: TGTGCCAGCAGTTACCCCCCGCACATTAACACCGGGGAG.

This clone came up many times. From the germline J gene comes the end of the CDR3, since the read stops 3 residues before it. The chain joins TRBV20-1 to TRBJ1-5; 12 bases match TRBD1. V lost 1 base, J lost 0 bases, and 4 bases stayed unmatched. Germline CDR1 DFQATT, CDR2 SNEGSKA (reference sequence). The CDR3 totals 17 residues. The CDR3 reads CSARGMGQGASNQPQHF. CDR3 DNA, as far as it was read: TGCAGTGCTAGAGGAATGGGACAGGGGGCTAGCAATCAGCCC.

This clone was observed a handful of times. Read data end 3 residues before the CDR3 end; the end is taken from the germline J gene. The chain carries TRBV7-3 and TRBJ2-1, with TRBD2 matching over 8 bases. This CDR3 is built from 18 residues. Unmatched junction bases numbered 13, after V lost 5 bases and J lost 1 base. Germline V gene data show CDR1 as SGHTA and CDR2 as FQGTGA. The covered CDR3 bases are TGTGCCAGCAGCCCCTCGGCCAGCGGGGGACCATCCTACAATGAG. It specifies CASSPSASGGPSYNE. From start to end, the CDR3 is CASSPSASGGPSYNEQFF.

This clone was picked up many times. The sequence runs out 3 residues before the end of the CDR3; the remainder is reconstructed from the germline J gene. The V and J genes are TRBV30 and TRBJ1-6; 8 bases match TRBD1. The length of the CDR3 is 16 residues. The germline V gene encodes CDR1 GTSNPN and CDR2 SVGIG (reference sequence). V dropped 3 bases and J dropped 10; count of bases not matched to a gene: 14. The CDR3 region is CAWSRGSRGLESPLHF. The CDR3 DNA, read in part, is TGTGCCTGGAGCCGAGGGTCCAGGGGGCTTGAATCACCC. Variable domain in full (rest from reference TRBV30 and TRBJ1-6): SQTIHQWPATLVQPVGSPLSLECTVEGTSNPNLYWYRQAAGRGLQLLFYSVGIGQISSEVPQNLSASRPQDRQFILSSKKLLLSDSGFYLCAWSRGSRGLESPLHFGNGTRLTVT.

This clone was seen a handful of times. Sequencing ends 3 residues short of the CDR3 end; the germline J gene provides the rest. The genes are TRBV19 and TRBJ2-3; 8 nucleotides match TRBD2. V trimming: 7 bases; J trimming: 8 bases; junction bases outside the gene matches: 11. The CDR3 has 14 residues. Germline CDR1 LNHDA, CDR2 SQIVND (reference sequence). The CDR3 reads CASTITGGKATQYF. The sequenced CDR3 bases are TGTGCCAGTACCATAACGGGGGGGAAGGCTACG.

There are a few counts of this clone. The CDR3 here is CASSEGSGQGEKLFF. The part of the CDR3 DNA that was read is TGTGCCAGCAGTGAAGGTTCGGGACAGGGCGAAAAA. The chain has TRBV2 and TRBJ1-4; 9 bases are shared with TRBD1. The CDR3 end is not reached by the read, which stops 3 residues before it; the germline J gene fills it in. Germline-derived CDR1 and CDR2 are SNHLY and FYNNEI. The CDR3 sequence is 15 residues long. V shed 1 base and J 8 bases; nucleotides not matched to a gene: 5. Based on the CDR3 plus reference TRBV2 and TRBJ1-4, the full variable domain is EPEVTQTPSHQVTQMGQEVILRCVPISNHLYFYWYRQILGQKVEFLVSFYNNEISEKSEIFDDQFSVERPDGSNFTLKIRSTKLEDSAMYFCASSEGSGQGEKLFFGSGTQLSVL.

This clone occurred many times. Sequencing ends 3 residues short of the CDR3 end; the germline J gene provides the rest. The same CDR3 arises from other DNA sequences in this sample as well. The chain uses TRBV18 and TRBJ2-5; the match to TRBD2 covers 7 bases. This CDR3 has 14 residues. The trim removed 3 bases at V and 3 bases at J, leaving 4 bases unmatched. Per the germline V gene, CDR1 is KGHSH and CDR2 is LQKENI. This chain's CDR3 is CASSPSSGKETQYF. Incomplete CDR3 DNA: TGTGCCAGCTCACCGTCGAGCGGGAAAGAGACC.

In its sample, this clone was seen a few times. CDR3 amino acids: CASSVDSPYEQYF. Incomplete CDR3 DNA: TGTGCCAGCAGCGTTGACAGTCCCTACGAG. The chain has TRBV5-5 and TRBJ2-7; possibly TRBD1 for D (5 bases). The read comes to an end 3 residues before the CDR3 does, leaving the germline J gene to fill in the end. V was clipped by 4 bases and J by 2 bases, with 10 bases between them. The CDR3 covers 13 residues. The germline CDR1 and CDR2 sequences are SGHKS and YYEKEE (reference sequence).

This clone was picked up many times. Sequencing ends 3 residues short of the CDR3 end; the germline J gene provides the rest. The gene calls are TRBV2 and TRBJ2-5; TRBD2 matches 9 bases. The trim removed 0 bases at V and 4 bases at J, leaving 0 bases unmatched. CDR3 length: 14 residues. The germline CDR1 and CDR2 sequences are SNHLY and FYNNEI. CDR3 in amino acids: CASSEASGGETQYF. CDR3 DNA, as far as it was read: TGTGCCAGCAGTGAAGCTAGCGGGGGAGAGACC.

This clone showed up just a few times. Coverage ceases 3 residues before the CDR3 finishes, and the germline J gene fills in the end. The gene calls are TRBV18 and TRBJ2-4, with D unclear. Germline V CDR1 and CDR2: KGHSH, LQKENI. V shed 3 bases and J shed 0 bases, with 9 bases lying between them. The CDR3 consists of 15 residues. The sequenced part of the CDR3 DNA is TGTGCCAGCTCACCTACCGACTTAGCCAAAAACATT. Translated: CASSPTDLAKNI. The full CDR3 reads CASSPTDLAKNIQYF.

This clone has a handful of counts. Read sequence stops 3 residues before the CDR3 end, and the germline J gene provides the missing end. The same CDR3 arises from other DNA sequences in this sample as well. V usage is TRBV18 and J usage is TRBJ1-2; 9 nucleotides agree with TRBD1. The germline gives CDR1 KGHSH, CDR2 LQKENI. V trimming: 4 bases; J trimming: 7 bases; junction bases outside the gene matches: 10. The CDR3 sequence is 15 residues long. Incomplete CDR3 DNA: TGTGCCAGCTCACTACCGACAGGGGGAGCGTTTGGC. Amino acid sequence: CASSLPTGGAFG. The full CDR3 protein is CASSLPTGGAFGYTF. Variable domain in full (rest from reference TRBV18 and TRBJ1-2): NAGVMQNPRHLVRRRGQEARLRCSPMKGHSHVYWYRQLPEEGLKFMVYLQKENIIDESGMPKERFSAEFPKEGPSILRIQQVVRGDSAAYFCASSLPTGGAFGYTFGSGTRLTVV.